Sequencing of this T cell receptor beta chain was carried out in a study of blood T cell repertoires in COVID-19. TCRdb's copy holds only in-frame clones and misses some; the assay was immunoSEQ multiplex PCR. The sample includes more than 65,000 clones, more than 75% of them seen just once. The CDR3 is made up of 22 amino acids. With 1 base removed from V and 0 bases from J, the gap between germline ends came to 27 bases. Germline V lookup: CDR1 LGHNA, CDR2 YSLEER. Sequencing was performed on peripheral blood. The clonotype originates from a human donor in a cohort sampled during active COVID-19. V is TRBV4-3 and J is TRBJ1-4; D is possibly TRBD1 (6 bases). The CDR3 loop is CASSQVCRGGDMEFATNEKLFF. Written as DNA, the CDR3 is TGCGCCAGCAGCCAAGTATGTAGGGGGGGGGACATGGAATTCGCAACTAATGAAAAACTGTTTTTT.